The table lists the clone carrying this T cell receptor beta chain with a count of one. What it binds is not known. Patients included in sequencing had previously demonstrated CD8+CD57+ cell expansion by flow cytometry. These data belong to a study of CD8+CD57+ T cells in acquired aplastic anemia. Study outcomes and limitations: No significant patient-versus-control difference appeared in CD8+ Simpson's diversity.

The V end lost 1 base, the J end lost 0 bases, and 10 bases lay between the germline ends. The CDR3 is 15 amino acids. Germline CDR1 is SGHVS and CDR2 is FNYEAQ. Genomic DNA provided the template from which TCR beta VDJ and CDR3 profiles were obtained. TCRdb reprocessed the reads via MiXCR and lists one record per CDR3 protein. The sample records approximately 190,000 distinct CDR3 sequences, less than 60% being singletons. This TCR was sampled from a human donor with aplastic anemia. The source material was sorted CD4+, CD8+, or CD8+CD57+ T cells (not recorded which) from PBMCs. The rearrangement links TRBV7-6 to TRBJ2-7; no clear D gene. CDR3 nucleotide sequence: TGTGCCAGCAGCTTAGGGATTGGTGGCTCCTACGAGCAGTACTTC. It translates to CASSLGIGGSYEQYF.